The 13 T cell receptor beta chains in this list originate from one sample, sequenced in a study of CD8+CD57+ T cells in acquired aplastic anemia. Previously, flow cytometry had revealed CD8+CD57+ cell expansion in the patients chosen for sequencing. Genomic DNA acted as the template from which TCR beta VDJ combination and CDR3 sequence profiling were carried out. TCRdb re-called the reads with MiXCR, one entry per CDR3 protein. The repertoire has 160,000 or so distinct CDR3 sequences, about 50% of them found once; the top ten carry about 30%. The source material was sorted CD4+, CD8+, or CD8+CD57+ T cells (not recorded which) from PBMCs. The receptor source for this set is a human donor with aplastic anemia.

The sample holds many counts of this clonotype. The chain is built from TRBV6-1 and TRBJ2-2; 8 nucleotides align to TRBD2. Germline V gene data show CDR1 as MNHNS and CDR2 as SASEGT. The V segment lost 6 bases and the J segment 5 bases; nucleotides outside the gene matches: 5. The CDR3 contains 14 residues. In DNA, the CDR3 is TGTGCCAGCAGCCGACTAGCGAGGACCGGGGAGCTGTTTTTT. This encodes CASSRLARTGELFF.

The rearrangement uses TRBV7-2 and TRBJ2-5, with 8 bases that match TRBD2. Germline CDR1 is SGHTA and CDR2 is FQGNSA. The trim removed 4 bases at V and 3 bases at J, leaving 4 bases unmatched. The CDR3 runs 14 residues. The CDR3 region is CASSSRLAKETQYF. The CDR3 DNA reads as TGTGCCAGCAGCTCCAGACTAGCGAAAGAGACCCAGTACTTC.

On this clonotype itself: The conserved phenylalanine or tryptophan is not found at the CDR3 terminus, so this likely reflects a read error. This chain joins TRBV9 and TRBJ1-2, with a possible D match to TRBD1 (5 bases). The V and J ends lost 4 bases and 4 bases respectively, with 14 bases between them. The CDR3 is 14 amino acids. The germline V gene has CDR1 SGDLS and CDR2 YYNGEE. The CDR3 DNA reads as TGTGCCAGCAGCCCGACAGCCCTGACCTATGGCTACACCCTC. Amino acids: CASSPTALTYGYTL.

This chain links TRBV24-1 with TRBJ1-2, with TRBD1 matching 7 bases. Germline V gene lookup returns CDR1 KGHDR and CDR2 SFDVKD. V lost 2 bases and J lost 1; bases outside the gene matches: 6. The CDR3 is made up of 16 amino acids. CDR3 loop: CATSDSRTGDNYGYTF. The CDR3 coding sequence is TGTGCCACCAGTGATTCGAGGACAGGTGATAACTATGGCTACACCTTC.

This clonotype was recorded at least ten times. This chain uses TRBV6-5 with TRBJ1-2; D may be TRBD1 (5 bases). Trimming took 2 bases from V and 2 from J, leaving 9 bases between them. CDR1 is MNHEY, CDR2 SVGAGI, per germline. The CDR3 extends over 14 amino acids. For the CDR3, the DNA is TGTGCCAGCAGTTACGGGGCGGTGAACTATGGCTACACCTTC. This gives the protein CASSYGAVNYGYTF.

The chain joins TRBV7-9 to TRBJ2-5; 9 nucleotides line up with TRBD1. V dropped 4 bases and J dropped 3; count of bases not matched to a gene: 6. Per germline, CDR1 SEHNR and CDR2 FQNEAQ (reference sequence). This CDR3 contains 15 residues. The CDR3 here is CASSSGQGRKETQYF. The CDR3 DNA is TGTGCCAGCAGCTCTGGACAGGGGAGGAAAGAGACCCAGTACTTC.

Only a few counts were recorded for this clonotype. The chain links TRBV28 to TRBJ1-4; the match to TRBD1 covers 8 bases. This CDR3 region has 17 residues. Germline V gives CDR1 MDHEN, CDR2 SYDVKM. V lost 8 bases and J lost 6; bases outside the gene matches: 17. CDR3 DNA: TGTGCCAGCCTTGACAGGGGTTCTCCGCGCCCTTATGAAAAACTGTTTTTT. Translation: CASLDRGSPRPYEKLFF.

This clonotype was seen just once. The CDR3 protein is CASSESPGGQETQYF. DNA of the CDR3: TGTGCCAGCAGTGAATCCCCGGGGGGCCAAGAGACCCAGTACTTC. The chain employs TRBV2 and TRBJ2-5; 7 nucleotides align to TRBD2. The junction had 4 bases not matched to a gene; V was cut back by 2 bases and J by 1 base. CDR3 length: 15 residues. Germline V lookup: CDR1 SNHLY, CDR2 FYNNEI.

Remarks on this clonotype: A much larger clone sits a single nucleotide away, making a read error possible. This CDR3 fails to terminate in the conserved phenylalanine or tryptophan, so it likely reflects a read error. The chain couples TRBV19 to TRBJ2-6; D may be TRBD1 (6 bases). Trimming left V 3 bases short and J 1 base short, with 22 bases between. The CDR3 spans 20 residues. Germline V lookup: CDR1 LNHDA, CDR2 SQIVND (reference sequence). The CDR3 protein is CASSISPWTAPESGANVLTL. In DNA, the CDR3 is TGTGCCAGTAGTATTTCCCCCTGGACAGCTCCCGAATCTGGGGCCAACGTCCTGACTCTC.

This clonotype was counted at least ten times. The chain is built from TRBV7-9 and TRBJ1-4; D uncertain. The germline gives CDR1 SEHNR, CDR2 FQNEAQ (reference sequence). This CDR3 has 12 residues. The ends were cut back, 4 bases at V and 7 bases at J, with 7 bases in the middle. CDR3 DNA sequence: TGTGCCAGCAGCTCCGGGCCTGAAAAACTGTTTTTT. It codes for CASSSGPEKLFF. Variable domain in full (rest from reference TRBV7-9 and TRBJ1-4): DTGVSQNPRHKITKRGQNVTFRCDPISEHNRLYWYRQTLGQGPEFLTYFQNEAQLEKSRLLSDRFSAERPKGSFSTLEIQRTEQGDSAMYLCASSSGPEKLFFGSGTQLSVL.

V and J are TRBV11-3 and TRBJ2-7, with D perhaps TRBD2 (6 bases). CDR1 and CDR2 (germline): SGHNT, YENEEA. The V and J ends lost 11 bases and 6 bases respectively, with 14 bases between them. The CDR3 contains 11 residues. CDR3 residues: CACLGLSEQYF. CDR3 nucleotide sequence: TGTGCCTGCCTGGGACTCTCCGAGCAGTACTTC.

The chain couples TRBV2 to TRBJ1-1; D remains unclear. This CDR3 region has 11 residues. Germline-derived CDR1 and CDR2 are SNHLY and FYNNEI. V lost 6 bases to trimming and J lost 2 bases, with 4 bases between them. This chain's CDR3 is CASRPNTEAFF. As DNA, the CDR3 is TGTGCCAGCAGACCCAACACTGAAGCTTTCTTT.

In its sample, this clonotype was seen a few times. The CDR3 DNA reads as TGTGCCACCAGGGACGGACTCAATGAGCAGTTCTTC. Amino acids: CATRDGLNEQFF. This sequence joins TRBV19 and TRBJ2-1; perhaps D is TRBD1 or TRBD2 (5 bases each). Between the trimmed V and J ends, which lost 10 bases and 6 bases, there was a span of 13 bases. Germline loops: CDR1 LNHDA, CDR2 SQIVND (reference sequence). The CDR3 totals 12 residues.